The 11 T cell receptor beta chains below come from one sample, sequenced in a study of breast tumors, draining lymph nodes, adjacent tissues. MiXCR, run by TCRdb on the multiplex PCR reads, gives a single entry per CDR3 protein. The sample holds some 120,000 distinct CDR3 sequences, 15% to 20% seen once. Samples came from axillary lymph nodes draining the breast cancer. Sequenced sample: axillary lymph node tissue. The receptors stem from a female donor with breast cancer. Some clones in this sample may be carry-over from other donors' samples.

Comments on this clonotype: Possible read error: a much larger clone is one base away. CDR3: CASSGTNRGTGANVLTF. Here the CDR3 DNA reads TGTGCCAGCAGCGGCACTAACAGGGGGACTGGGGCCAACGTCCTGACTTTC. J is TRBJ2-6 and V is TRBV9; TRBD1 agrees at 8 bases. The trim removed 3 bases at V and 2 bases at J, leaving 7 bases unmatched. The CDR3 extends over 17 amino acids. The germline gives CDR1 SGDLS, CDR2 YYNGEE.

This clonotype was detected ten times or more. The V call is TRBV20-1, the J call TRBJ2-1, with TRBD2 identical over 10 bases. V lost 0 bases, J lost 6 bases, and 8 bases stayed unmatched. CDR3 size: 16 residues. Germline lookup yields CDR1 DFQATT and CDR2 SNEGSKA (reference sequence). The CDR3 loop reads CSARDTSSGRRNEQFF. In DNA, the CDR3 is TGCAGTGCTAGAGATACCTCTAGCGGGAGACGCAATGAGCAGTTCTTC.

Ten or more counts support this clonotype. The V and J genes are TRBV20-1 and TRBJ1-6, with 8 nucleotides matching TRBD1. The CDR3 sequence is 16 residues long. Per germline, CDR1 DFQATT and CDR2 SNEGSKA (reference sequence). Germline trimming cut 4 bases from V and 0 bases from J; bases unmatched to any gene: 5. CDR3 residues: CSAIGDRGSYNSPLHF. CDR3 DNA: TGCAGTGCTATAGGCGACAGGGGCTCCTATAATTCACCCCTCCACTTT.

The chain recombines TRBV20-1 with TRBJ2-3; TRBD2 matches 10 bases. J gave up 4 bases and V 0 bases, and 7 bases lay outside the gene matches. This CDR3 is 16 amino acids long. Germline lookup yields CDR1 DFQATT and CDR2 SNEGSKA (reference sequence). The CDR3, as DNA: TGCAGTGCTAGAGACCCCAGCGGGGGGGCGGCAGATACGCAGTATTTT. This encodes CSARDPSGGAADTQYF.

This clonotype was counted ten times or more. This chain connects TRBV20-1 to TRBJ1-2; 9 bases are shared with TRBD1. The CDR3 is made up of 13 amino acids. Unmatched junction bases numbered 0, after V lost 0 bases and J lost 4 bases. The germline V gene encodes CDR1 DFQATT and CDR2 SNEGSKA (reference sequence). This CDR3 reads CSAREDRGYGYTF. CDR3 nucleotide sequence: TGCAGTGCTAGAGAGGACAGGGGCTATGGCTACACCTTC.

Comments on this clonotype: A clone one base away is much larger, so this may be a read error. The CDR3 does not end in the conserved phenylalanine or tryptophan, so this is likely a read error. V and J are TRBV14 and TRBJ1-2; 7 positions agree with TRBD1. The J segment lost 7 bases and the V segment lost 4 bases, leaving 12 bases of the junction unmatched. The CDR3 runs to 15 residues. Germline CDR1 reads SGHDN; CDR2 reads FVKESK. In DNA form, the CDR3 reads TGTGCCAGCAGCCCAGATCCCCGACAGGGTGGTGGCTACACCCTC. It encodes CASSPDPRQGGGYTL.

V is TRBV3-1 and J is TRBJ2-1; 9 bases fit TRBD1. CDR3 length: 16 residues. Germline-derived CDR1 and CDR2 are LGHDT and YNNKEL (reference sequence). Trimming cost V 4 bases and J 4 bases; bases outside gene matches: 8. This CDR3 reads CASSLRTGGAYNEQFF. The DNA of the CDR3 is TGTGCCAGCAGCCTCAGAACAGGGGGCGCTTACAATGAGCAGTTCTTC.

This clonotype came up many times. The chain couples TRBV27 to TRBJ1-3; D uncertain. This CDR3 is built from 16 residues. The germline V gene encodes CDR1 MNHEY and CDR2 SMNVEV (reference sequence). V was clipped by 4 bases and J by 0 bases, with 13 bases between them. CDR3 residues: CASSWLEELSGNTIYF. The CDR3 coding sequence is TGTGCCAGCAGTTGGTTAGAGGAGCTCTCTGGAAACACCATATATTTT.

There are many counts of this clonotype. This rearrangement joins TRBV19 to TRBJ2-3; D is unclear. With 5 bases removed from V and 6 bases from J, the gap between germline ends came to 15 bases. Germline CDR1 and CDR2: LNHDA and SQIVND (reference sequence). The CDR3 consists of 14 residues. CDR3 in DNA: TGTGCCAGTAGTCCAGGCCTGGGCGCGGATACGCAGTATTTT. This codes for CASSPGLGADTQYF. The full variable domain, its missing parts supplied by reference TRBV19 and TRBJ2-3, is DGGITQSPKYLFRKEGQNVTLSCEQNLNHDAMYWYRQDPGQGLRLIYYSQIVNDFQKGDIAEGYSVSREKKESFPLTVTSAQKNPTAFYLCASSPGLGADTQYFGPGTRLTVL.

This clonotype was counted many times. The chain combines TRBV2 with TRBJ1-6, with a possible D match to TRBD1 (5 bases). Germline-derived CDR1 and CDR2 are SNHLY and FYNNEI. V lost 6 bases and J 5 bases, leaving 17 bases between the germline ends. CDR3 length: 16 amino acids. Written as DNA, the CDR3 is TGTGCCAGCAGCGCCCGGCAGGGAGTAAATAATTCACCCCTCCACTTT. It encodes CASSARQGVNNSPLHF.

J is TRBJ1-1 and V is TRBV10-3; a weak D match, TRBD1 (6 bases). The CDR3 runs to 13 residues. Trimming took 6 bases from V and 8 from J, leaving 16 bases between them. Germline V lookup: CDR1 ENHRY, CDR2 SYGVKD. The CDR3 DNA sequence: TGTGCCATCAGGGACGGAGCTAGGGGGGAAGCTTTCTTT. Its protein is CAIRDGARGEAFF.